This T cell receptor beta chain was sequenced in a study of OX40 agonist ivuxolimab in advanced cancers. Regarding the research as a whole: Ivuxolimab was an agonistic, fully human IgG2 monoclonal antibody directed against OX40 (CD134), a costimulatory receptor. Peripheral TCRbeta sequencing was intended to test whether TCR sequence diversity was altered and clonal T-cell expansion was caused by ivuxolimab. The monotherapy dose-escalation portion (N of about 50 patients) of the phase I ivuxolimab trial is reported in the paper. Of the roughly 53 patients in dose escalation, about 20 had hepatocellular carcinoma, about 15 had melanoma, 9 had renal cell carcinoma and 9 had head and neck cancer. Partial responses were achieved by three dose-escalation patients, of whom one had hepatocellular carcinoma and two had cutaneous melanoma. Prior anti-PD-1, anti-PD-L1 or anti-CTLA-4 therapy was permitted, and 40% to 50% of dose-escalation patients had received checkpoint inhibitors. In the dose-escalation cohort, roughly 80% of patients were male, and the mean age was roughly 60 years, with a range of roughly 20 to 80. Intravenous ivuxolimab was administered to patients every 2 weeks at six dose levels: 0.01, 0.1, 0.3, 1.5, 3 and 10 mg/kg.

For sequencing of the TCRbeta CDR3 region, genomic DNA was extracted from the sorted cells. The immunoSEQ Assay was used for sequencing of TCRbeta CDR3 regions. The table was pulled from immuneACCESS by TCRdb, which kept in-frame rearrangements only. Such tables lose some clones; where checked, under half of the loss comes from unresolved V genes, and the rest has no known cause. Within this sample are 80,000 to 100,000 clones, with less than 95% of them counted one time only. The ten largest account for around 1.6% of the sample. From V the trimming removes 1 base and from J it removes 7 bases, while the gene matches leave 14 bases of the junction unaccounted for. From the cysteine through the phenylalanine, the CDR3 covers 20 amino acids. Solely the CDR3 DNA is kept, with 60 bases framed from the first base. As encoded in the germline V gene, CDR1 is MDHEN while CDR2 is SYDVKM. The investigation overall reported the following: Which antigens the clonally expanded peripheral T cells were specific for was not determined. After ivuxolimab, more expanded clones were found on average in CD8+ T cells than in CD4+ T cells. At doses of 0.1 to 3.0 mg/kg, clonal expansion of both CD4+ and CD8+ blood T cells was observed from baseline to week 6. In the 0.1-3.0 mg/kg groups, partial responders were among the patients with the lowest normalized peripheral clonal expansion, particularly in CD8+ T cells. Low levels of normalized T-cell clonal expansion were also shown by some nonresponding patients.

To note about this clone: Its target antigen remains unknown. No per-base quality is available; no much larger clone lies one base away.

The trial excluded patients who had a history of autoimmune disease or were on systemic immunosuppression. Peripheral blood for TCR sequencing was drawn from every dose cohort at baseline, at cycle 4 day 1 and at cycle 7 day 1. The samples were drawn from a first-in-human, open-label, multicenter phase I dose-escalation trial of ivuxolimab. Adults with locally advanced or metastatic head and neck squamous cell, hepatocellular, melanoma or renal cell carcinoma were enrolled in the trial. Before TCR sequencing, CD4+ T cells and CD8+ T cells from peripheral blood were sorted into separate populations.

Here the chain combines TRBV28 and TRBJ2-1; 15 central nucleotides agree with TRBD2. Here the sequenced sample was CD4+ or CD8+ T cells sorted from blood, taken in a trial of the OX40 agonist ivuxolimab. The source is an adult with an advanced solid tumor such as melanoma, head and neck, liver or kidney cancer. The nucleotides read TGTGCCAGCAGTTTATTCAGCCCCCGCGGACTAGCGGGAGGGAGGAATGAGCAGTTCTTC. It encodes CASSLFSPRGLAGGRNEQFF.